The present TCR beta chain was sequenced within a study of shared clonotypes between healthy human individuals. Study-wide background: The people who gave samples were two women and a few men aged 18 to 49. Findings and caveats of the study: A handful of donors showed sharing of approximately 5% of naive CD4 clonotypes. Clonotype sharing among donors was thought likely to change with sequencing depth.

V shed 4 bases and J shed 2 bases, with 12 bases lying between them. There are 14 residues in the CDR3. Per germline, CDR1 SGHDT and CDR2 YYEEEE. A remark on this clone: Its matching antigen is unknown.

Deep-level assay runs were performed. Using immunoSEQ multiplex PCR, the repertoire was profiled, and TCRdb retains in-frame clones only, with some absent. Seen here are 950,000 to 1,100,000 clones, about 80% observed once, and the top ten hold 1.4% to 1.5%. This clonotype was obtained from a man in his late teens or twenties in good health. The chain couples TRBV5-6 to TRBJ1-2; D not resolved. Sequencing was done on a sample of memory CD4+ T cells sorted from blood. Subset here: CD45RA-negative fraction. In DNA, the CDR3 is TGTGCCAGCAGCAGGGTGGTGTCCAACTATGGCTACACCTTC. Its translation: CASSRVVSNYGYTF.